The TCR beta chain described here comes from a study of cytomegalovirus exposure and HLA in healthy donors. Note on this clone: Its matching antigen is unknown.

Looked up from germline, CDR1 is MNHEY and CDR2 is SMNVEV (reference sequence). V was shortened by 9 bases and J by 6 bases, with 18 bases between the two germline ends. The CDR3 runs to 13 residues. The primer mix had 60 Vbeta and 13 Jbeta primers. The method was immunoSEQ multiplex PCR; TCRdb's version includes in-frame clones alone and lacks a portion of them. Of about 130,000 clones listed, 80% are singletons. Study results and limitations: HLA allele associations emerged for roughly 17,000 TCR beta sequences in a later analysis, at 0.05 false discovery rate. Some TCR beta chains (about 180 of them) were listed as cytomegalovirus-associated.

Healthy donors of bone marrow made up the group. The V call is TRBV27, the J call TRBJ2-7, with D perhaps TRBD2 (7 bases). The receptor comes from a female donor in good health and CMV-seronegative. The sample consisted of PBMCs. The CDR3 reads CASGGGAKGEQYF. For the CDR3, the DNA is TGTGCCAGTGGAGGGGGGGCTAAAGGCGAGCAGTACTTC.